This section outlines one T cell receptor beta chain sequence together with its context. Trimming took 5 bases from V and 4 from J; bases not matched to a gene: 9. CDR3 length: 15 amino acids. The germline V gene has CDR1 PRHDT and CDR2 FYEKMQ (reference sequence). Previously published methods and listed TCR primers were used for the bulk TCR libraries. One entry per CDR3 protein results from TCRdb running MiXCR on the PCR reads. The sample has a few hundred thousand distinct CDR3 sequences; 25% are singletons. The sample is drawn from a study of molecular identifiers for immune sequencing clone quantification.

The genes are TRBV13 and TRBJ1-2; TRBD1 matches 8 bases. This receptor was identified in a human donor in good health. Some libraries in this study had Jurkat cell RNA spiked in. The specimen sequenced was naive CD8+ T cells from blood, with Jurkat cell RNA spiked in. Stated subset: FACS-sorted CD8+CD4-CCR7+CD45RA+ naive T cells. CDR3: CASSPRTGSPYGYTF. CDR3 DNA: TGTGCCAGCAGCCCCCGGACAGGGAGCCCCTATGGCTACACCTTC.